This T cell receptor (beta chain) was documented in a study of neurological immune-mediated disorders. Whole-study results and caveats: Multiple sclerosis patients had less TCR clonal expansion than even healthy controls, unlike HTLV-1-associated myelopathy.

This clonotype showed up many times. Its antigen is unknown. cDNA synthesis was performed by 5'RACE with 10-nucleotide random UMIs. TCRdb redid the calling of the 5' RACE reads with MiXCR, one entry per CDR3 protein. The sample holds under 60,000 distinct CDR3 sequences, roughly 17% seen once. Input material: PBMCs. The TCR originated in a man in his fifties or sixties in good health.

The CDR3 sequence is CASSSHLEVQHF. The CDR3, as DNA: TGTGCCAGCAGTTCCCACCTGGAGGTCCAGCATTTT. The chain couples TRBV12-3 or TRBV12-4 to TRBJ1-5; D is unresolved. CDR3 length: 12 amino acids. Trimming shortened V by 4 bases and J by 12 bases, and 13 bases separated the two germline ends.